The 7 T cell receptor beta chains below were found in one sample sequenced in a study of blood T cell repertoires in COVID-19. Sequencing was performed with immunoSEQ multiplex PCR; in TCRdb, only in-frame clones are kept and a portion is missing. The table has about 200,000 clones, over 60% seen once. Sequenced material: peripheral blood. These receptors came from a woman between 70 and 85 years old with acute or convalescent COVID-19.

The gene calls are TRBV7-9 and TRBJ2-3; D is perhaps TRBD2 (6 bases). The CDR3 is made up of 13 amino acids. Trimming cost V 4 bases and J 9 bases, with 14 bases left between them. The V gene's germline CDR1 is SEHNR and CDR2 FQNEAQ (reference sequence). As DNA, the CDR3 is TGTGCCAGCAGCTCATGGACTATCTCCACGCAGTATTTT. Its translation: CASSSWTISTQYF.

The gene calls are TRBV2 and TRBJ2-1, with D possibly TRBD2 on 6 matching bases. CDR3 size: 14 residues. Per the germline V gene, CDR1 is SNHLY and CDR2 is FYNNEI. V lost 7 bases to trimming and J lost 3 bases, with 13 bases between them. DNA for the CDR3: TGTGCCAGCAATGACCCGGAGGGCTACAATGAGCAGTTCTTC. Translating it yields CASNDPEGYNEQFF.

The chain recombines TRBV4-2 with TRBJ2-3; D is possibly TRBD2 (5 bases). The germline V and J ends were trimmed by 1 base and 4 bases, with 12 bases remaining between them. The germline CDR1 and CDR2 sequences are LGHNA and YNFKEQ. This CDR3 contains 15 residues. The CDR3 DNA reads as TGTGCCAGCAGCCAAGCGGGGAGTAGCCCAGATACGCAGTATTTT. It encodes CASSQAGSSPDTQYF.

The rearrangement uses TRBV6-6 and TRBJ2-1, with a tentative D call TRBD2 (6 bases). Germline V gene lookup returns CDR1 MNHNY and CDR2 SVGAGI (reference sequence). The CDR3 is 11 amino acids. Trimming removed 4 bases at V and 13 bases at J, with 11 bases between. The chain's CDR3 is CASSFGGPQFF. In DNA form, the CDR3 reads TGTGCCAGCAGTTTCGGGGGACCTCAGTTCTTC.

DNA of the CDR3: TGTGCCAGCAGCTCGGGAAGCGGGAGGGTCTCCTACGAGCAGTACTTC. It is translated as CASSSGSGRVSYEQYF. The chain carries TRBV11-2 and TRBJ2-7; 10 bases are a match to TRBD2. The CDR3 loop spans 16 amino acids. The V gene end was trimmed by 4 bases and the J gene end by 0 bases; junction bases not matched to a gene: 6. CDR1 is SGHAT and CDR2 is FQNNGV in the germline V gene.

There are many counts of this clone. CDR3 coding DNA: TGCGCCAGCAGACCGGACACTATCACCGGGGAGCTGTTTTTT. It encodes CASRPDTITGELFF. The rearrangement joins TRBV4-1 to TRBJ2-2, with D maybe TRBD1 (5 bases). Germline assignment: CDR1 MGHRA and CDR2 YSYEKL. The CDR3 contains 14 residues. Trimming removed 6 bases from V and 4 bases from J, with 12 bases in between.

The rearrangement joins TRBV5-1 to TRBJ2-5, with 11 bases matching TRBD1. Trimming took 3 bases from V and 5 from J; bases not matched to a gene: 6. The V gene's germline CDR1 is SGHRS and CDR2 YFSETQ. The CDR3 is 15 amino acids. This chain's CDR3 is CASSSGQGVVETQYF. The CDR3 region has the DNA TGCGCCAGCAGCTCGGGACAGGGGGTCGTGGAGACCCAGTACTTC.